Below, 29 T cell receptor beta chains from the same sample are listed, as sequenced in a study of shared clonotypes between healthy human individuals. CD8 cells classed as naive were CD45RO-negative and positively selected for CCR7, excluding terminally differentiated effector memory CD45RA+ cells. Some clones are missing from TCRdb's copy, which holds only in-frame ones; the method was immunoSEQ multiplex PCR. The repertoire holds hundreds of thousands of clones, approximately 92% seen once, with around 24% in the top ten. The sample was naive CD8+ T cells sorted from blood. These receptors came from a man aged 30-40 years in good health.

The chain combines TRBV5-1 with TRBJ2-7; D is possibly TRBD1 or TRBD2 (5 bases each). CDR1 is SGHRS and CDR2 is YFSETQ in the germline V gene. There are 17 residues in the CDR3. V was trimmed by 3 bases and J by 0 bases, leaving 19 bases between them. CDR3: CASSWEEGRLTSYEQYF. Written as DNA, the CDR3 is TGCGCCAGCAGCTGGGAAGAGGGACGACTAACCTCCTACGAGCAGTACTTC.

J is TRBJ2-7 and V is TRBV7-9; 9 bases are shared with TRBD2. The trim removed 5 bases at V and 4 bases at J, leaving 9 bases unmatched. The length of the CDR3 is 15 residues. Germline values: CDR1 SEHNR, CDR2 FQNEAQ (reference sequence). The CDR3 loop is CASSTGTSSFYEQYF. In DNA form, the CDR3 reads TGTGCCAGCAGCACCGGGACTAGCTCTTTTTACGAGCAGTACTTC.

This clone has a single count. The same CDR3 also results from other DNA sequences found in this sample. The chain's CDR3 is CASSLSQGAYEQYF. In nucleotides, the CDR3 is TGTGCCAGCAGTTTATCGCAGGGGGCCTACGAGCAGTACTTC. The chain joins TRBV27 to TRBJ2-7; 7 positions match TRBD1. The CDR3 runs to 14 residues. V lost 0 bases to trimming and J lost 2 bases; unmatched junction nucleotides: 1. The germline CDR1 and CDR2 sequences are MNHEY and SMNVEV (reference sequence).

The chain recombines TRBV6-1 with TRBJ2-5; no reliable D call. V lost 4 bases, J lost 3 bases, and 12 bases lay in between. This CDR3 region has 14 residues. CDR1 and CDR2 from the germline V gene are MNHNS and SASEGT. The CDR3 loop reads CASSVTGSKETQYF. CDR3 in DNA: TGTGCCAGCAGTGTTACCGGGTCAAAAGAGACCCAGTACTTC.

The chain couples TRBV20-1 to TRBJ2-1; 7 nucleotides align to TRBD1. In germline, CDR1 is DFQATT, CDR2 SNEGSKA (reference sequence). The junction had 2 bases not matched to a gene; V was cut back by 7 bases and J by 8 bases. The CDR3 is 10 amino acids. CDR3 in amino acids: CSGQGDEQFF. DNA of the CDR3: TGCAGTGGACAGGGCGATGAGCAGTTCTTC.

The gene calls are TRBV27 and TRBJ1-5; D perhaps matches TRBD1 (5 bases). The CDR3 contains 14 residues. Trimming pared 5 bases from V and 5 bases from J, leaving 13 bases between. Germline-derived CDR1 and CDR2 are MNHEY and SMNVEV (reference sequence). CDR3 nucleotide sequence: TGTGCCAGCAGTCCACGGGACGGATATCAGCCCCAGCATTTT. Protein product: CASSPRDGYQPQHF.

The J gene is TRBJ1-5, the V gene TRBV19; a possible D gene is TRBD1 (6 bases). Looked up from germline, CDR1 is LNHDA and CDR2 is SQIVND (reference sequence). This CDR3 comprises 15 residues. Trimming took off 6 bases at V and 0 bases at J, with 12 bases between the two ends. The CDR3: CASRRDRTSNQPQHF. DNA of the CDR3: TGTGCCAGTAGAAGAGACAGGACTAGCAATCAGCCCCAGCATTTT.

The chain employs TRBV9 and TRBJ2-1, with a tentative D call TRBD2 (6 bases). Per germline, CDR1 SGDLS and CDR2 YYNGEE. V dropped 4 bases and J dropped 5 bases, with 16 bases sitting between them. The CDR3 is made up of 15 amino acids. This CDR3 reads CASSSSGSANNEQFF. The CDR3 nucleotides read TGTGCCAGCAGCTCCTCCGGGAGCGCTAACAATGAGCAGTTCTTC.

The chain links TRBV28 to TRBJ1-2, with TRBD1 matching over 7 bases. Germline CDR1 MDHEN, CDR2 SYDVKM. The CDR3 is 18 residues long. With 5 bases clipped from V and 2 bases from J, the junction kept 17 bases outside the gene matches. DNA of the CDR3: TGTGCCAGCAGTCCAAGGCCGGGACAGCCGATAATCAACTATGGCTACACCTTC. Amino acid sequence: CASSPRPGQPIINYGYTF.

Only one count was recorded for this clone. The chain uses TRBV4-3 and TRBJ2-7, with 11 positions matching TRBD2. The CDR3 totals 15 residues. Germline CDR1 is LGHNA and CDR2 is YSLEER. With 2 bases clipped from V and 2 bases from J, the junction kept 2 bases outside the gene matches. The CDR3 region has the DNA TGCGCCAGCAGCCAACGACTAGCGGGGACCTACGAGCAGTACTTC. The encoded protein is CASSQRLAGTYEQYF.

This sequence joins TRBV28 and TRBJ2-7, with unresolved D. Germline CDR1 MDHEN, CDR2 SYDVKM. The CDR3 loop spans 16 amino acids. The V end was cut by 2 bases, the J end by 9 bases, with 23 bases between. Here the CDR3 reads CASSLMETRPSSVQYF. The CDR3, as DNA: TGTGCCAGCAGTTTAATGGAGACGCGCCCATCCTCTGTGCAGTACTTC. The whole variable domain, remainder taken from reference TRBV28 and TRBJ2-7, is DVKVTQSSRYLVKRTGEKVFLECVQDMDHENMFWYRQDPGLGLRLIYFSYDVKMKEKGDIPEGYSVSREKKERFSLILESASTNQTSMYLCASSLMETRPSSVQYFGPGTRLTVT.

The V call is TRBV4-1, the J call TRBJ2-7, with D maybe TRBD1 (5 bases). CDR1 and CDR2 (germline): MGHRA, YSYEKL. There are 16 residues in the CDR3. Between the trimmed V and J ends, which lost 4 bases and 2 bases, there was a span of 18 bases. The CDR3 sequence is CASSPGPAQGPYEQYF. CDR3 nucleotides: TGCGCCAGCAGCCCCGGACCGGCTCAGGGCCCCTACGAGCAGTACTTC.

This clone was recorded only once. The chain joins TRBV19 to TRBJ2-2; D is unresolved. There are 14 residues in the CDR3. Looked up from germline, CDR1 is LNHDA and CDR2 is SQIVND (reference sequence). The V and J ends lost 4 bases and 4 bases respectively, with 10 bases between them. The CDR3 region is CASSTVRVTGELFF. CDR3 in DNA: TGTGCCAGTAGTACGGTGAGAGTCACCGGGGAGCTGTTTTTT.

CDR3 amino acids: CASSPRTSGHSYEQYF. The CDR3 nucleotides read TGTGCCAGCAGCCCCCGGACTAGCGGGCACTCCTACGAGCAGTACTTC. The chain combines TRBV11-2 with TRBJ2-7; 11 bases fit TRBD2. The junction had 6 bases not matched to a gene; V was cut back by 5 bases and J by 0 bases. This CDR3 region has 16 residues. From germline, CDR1 is SGHAT and CDR2 FQNNGV. Filled out from reference TRBV11-2 and TRBJ2-7, the complete variable domain reads EAGVAQSPRYKIIEKRQSVAFWCNPISGHATLYWYQQILGQGPKLLIQFQNNGVVDDSQLPKDRFSAERLKGVDSTLKIQPAKLEDSAVYLCASSPRTSGHSYEQYFGPGTRLTVT.

The chain recombines TRBV7-9 with TRBJ2-7; perhaps TRBD1 as D (5 bases). V lost 5 bases and J lost 3, with 17 bases in between. CDR3 length equals 15 residues. The germline V gene encodes CDR1 SEHNR and CDR2 FQNEAQ (reference sequence). The CDR3 loop reads CASSPRAESSYEQYF. CDR3 coding DNA: TGTGCCAGCAGCCCCAGGGCGGAAAGCAGCTACGAGCAGTACTTC.

The rearrangement links TRBV9 to TRBJ1-1, with D possibly TRBD1 on 5 matching bases. Trimming left V 7 bases short and J 6 bases short, with 19 bases between. The CDR3 totals 14 residues. CDR1 is SGDLS and CDR2 is YYNGEE in the germline V gene. Here the CDR3 reads CASSSGGGSAEAFF. The CDR3 bases are TGTGCCAGCTCGTCCGGGGGAGGCAGCGCTGAAGCTTTCTTT. Based on the CDR3 plus reference TRBV9 and TRBJ1-1, the full variable domain is DSGVTQTPKHLITATGQRVTLRCSPRSGDLSVYWYQQSLDQGLQFLIQYYNGEERAKGNILERFSAQQFPDLHSELNLSSLELGDSALYFCASSSGGGSAEAFFGQGTRLTVV.

CDR3 nucleotide sequence: TGTGCCAGCAGCTCAGGACAGGGAAGCTCCTACGAGCAGTACTTC. It is translated as CASSSGQGSSYEQYF. The chain has TRBV7-9 and TRBJ2-7; 8 bases align to TRBD1. Germline assignment: CDR1 SEHNR and CDR2 FQNEAQ (reference sequence). The CDR3 loop spans 15 amino acids. V lost 4 bases and J lost 0; bases outside the gene matches: 5.

V and J are TRBV7-9 and TRBJ2-7; weak D call: TRBD1 (5 bases). Trimming shortened V by 5 bases and J by 3 bases, and 17 bases separated the two germline ends. There are 15 residues in the CDR3. The germline V gene encodes CDR1 SEHNR and CDR2 FQNEAQ (reference sequence). The CDR3 DNA is TGTGCCAGCAGCCACTCTGTCCAGGGCATCTACGAGCAGTACTTC. It encodes CASSHSVQGIYEQYF.

The V gene is TRBV9, the J gene TRBJ2-2; TRBD2 aligns across 8 bases. This CDR3 contains 17 residues. V lost 3 bases, J lost 6 bases, and 13 bases stayed unmatched. CDR1 SGDLS and CDR2 YYNGEE come from the germline V gene. CDR3 nucleotides: TGTGCCAGCAGCGCCCCGGGGGGGCGGGTAGGGGCCGGGGAGCTGTTTTTT. Its protein product is CASSAPGGRVGAGELFF. Full variable domain (rest looked up from reference TRBV9 and TRBJ2-2): DSGVTQTPKHLITATGQRVTLRCSPRSGDLSVYWYQQSLDQGLQFLIQYYNGEERAKGNILERFSAQQFPDLHSELNLSSLELGDSALYFCASSAPGGRVGAGELFFGEGSRLTVL.

This chain uses TRBV5-1 with TRBJ2-3; possibly TRBD2 for D (5 bases). Germline-derived CDR1 and CDR2 are SGHRS and YFSETQ. The germline V and J ends were trimmed by 4 bases and 4 bases, with 22 bases remaining between them. The CDR3 has 17 amino acids. CDR3 sequence reads: CASSPTDSSLSPDTQYF. The CDR3 nucleotides read TGCGCCAGCAGCCCGACGGACTCATCTCTATCACCAGATACGCAGTATTTT.

The rearrangement joins TRBV7-9 to TRBJ2-7; 7 bases map to TRBD1. With V trimmed by 5 bases and J by 3 bases, 4 bases remained unmatched. The germline V gene encodes CDR1 SEHNR and CDR2 FQNEAQ (reference sequence). This CDR3 spans 13 amino acids. CDR3 sequence: CASSGTEDYEQYF. In nucleotides, the CDR3 is TGTGCCAGCAGCGGGACAGAGGACTACGAGCAGTACTTC.

The chain is built from TRBV18 and TRBJ1-5; D unclear. Per germline, CDR1 KGHSH and CDR2 LQKENI. The V end lost 6 bases, the J end lost 0 bases, and 12 bases lay between the germline ends. This CDR3 has 15 residues. This CDR3 reads CASSRAADSNQPQHF. The CDR3 DNA sequence: TGTGCCAGCTCCCGGGCGGCAGATAGCAATCAGCCCCAGCATTTT. Together with reference TRBV18 and TRBJ1-5, the CDR3 gives the full variable domain: NAGVMQNPRHLVRRRGQEARLRCSPMKGHSHVYWYRQLPEEGLKFMVYLQKENIIDESGMPKERFSAEFPKEGPSILRIQQVVRGDSAAYFCASSRAADSNQPQHFGDGTRLSIL.

The V call is TRBV6-5, the J call TRBJ2-1, with 10 bases fitting TRBD2. After removal of 1 base from V and 7 bases from J, the junction contained 4 bases not matched to a gene. The germline V gene encodes CDR1 MNHEY and CDR2 SVGAGI. The CDR3 contains 15 residues. The DNA for the CDR3 is TGTGCCAGCAGTTACTTAACTAGCGGGGCAAATGAGCAGTTCTTC. Its translation is CASSYLTSGANEQFF.

This clone was picked up a small number of times. The rearrangement uses TRBV5-1 and TRBJ1-5, with TRBD1 matching 9 bases. Germline V gene lookup returns CDR1 SGHRS and CDR2 YFSETQ. CDR3 length: 15 amino acids. Trimming took 4 bases from V and 3 from J; bases not matched to a gene: 5. In nucleotides, the CDR3 is TGCGCCAGCAGCGGGGGGACAGGGTTCAATCAGCCCCAGCATTTT. Residues: CASSGGTGFNQPQHF.

The gene calls are TRBV27 and TRBJ2-1; 7 bases are a match to TRBD2. The germline CDR1 and CDR2 sequences are MNHEY and SMNVEV (reference sequence). Losses at the gene ends were 2 bases for V and 5 bases for J; bases not matched to a gene: 15. There are 18 residues in the CDR3. The CDR3 DNA reads as TGTGCCAGCAGTTTAGCGAGCGGCCGCGGGAGCCTTGACAATGAGCAGTTCTTC. This gives the protein CASSLASGRGSLDNEQFF.

V usage is TRBV28 and J usage is TRBJ2-3; maybe TRBD2 (7 bases). V was trimmed by 10 bases and J by 0 bases, leaving 20 bases between them. The CDR3 spans 16 residues. Looked up from germline, CDR1 is MDHEN and CDR2 is SYDVKM. The CDR3 loop is CATRGWTRPSTDTQYF. Here the CDR3 DNA reads TGTGCCACGAGGGGGTGGACTAGACCTAGCACAGATACGCAGTATTTT.

This chain connects TRBV13 to TRBJ2-2; D not resolved. The CDR3 is made up of 14 amino acids. Germline V gives CDR1 PRHDT, CDR2 FYEKMQ (reference sequence). Trimming left V 5 bases short and J 1 base short, with 8 bases between. Here the CDR3 reads CASSTGRNTGELFF. In DNA form, the CDR3 reads TGTGCCAGCAGCACGGGCCGGAACACCGGGGAGCTGTTTTTT.

The CDR3 sequence: CASSVGLANNNEQFF. DNA for the CDR3: TGTGCCAGCAGCGTAGGCCTAGCGAATAACAATGAGCAGTTCTTC. J is TRBJ2-1 and V is TRBV9; D perhaps matches TRBD2 (6 bases). CDR3 size: 15 residues. CDR1 SGDLS and CDR2 YYNGEE come from the germline V gene. Trimming stripped 0 bases from V and 5 bases from J, with 12 bases between.

This rearrangement joins TRBV7-2 to TRBJ1-1; 10 bases map to TRBD1. Per the germline V gene, CDR1 is SGHTA and CDR2 is FQGNSA. V was pared by 1 base and J by 6 bases, with 8 bases of the junction left unmatched. The CDR3 spans 16 residues. This chain's CDR3 is CASSLVDRGRLSEAFF. The CDR3 bases are TGTGCCAGCAGCTTAGTAGACAGGGGGCGACTTTCTGAAGCTTTCTTT.